This TCR beta chain was captured in a study of T cells in Graves' hyperthyroidism and ophthalmopathy. The CDR3 regions of TCR beta were amplified from RNA transcripts. TCR CDR3 regions were first amplified by RT-PCR with HTBI primers. TCRdb reprocessed the multiplex PCR reads via MiXCR and lists one record per CDR3 protein. In the table there are about 320,000 distinct CDR3 sequences, roughly 15% of which are singletons. V lost 0 bases to trimming and J lost 7 bases, with 13 bases between them. CDR3 size: 14 residues. The V gene's germline CDR1 is SGHRS and CDR2 YFSETQ. The clonotype was recovered from a man between 25 and 39 years old with Graves' hyperthyroidism. The chain recombines TRBV5-1 with TRBJ2-5, with D possibly being TRBD2 (5 bases). The sequenced sample consisted of blood. The CDR3 reads CASSLGRDDGTQYF. CDR3 bases: TGCGCCAGCAGCTTGGGTCGGGATGACGGGACCCAGTACTTC.